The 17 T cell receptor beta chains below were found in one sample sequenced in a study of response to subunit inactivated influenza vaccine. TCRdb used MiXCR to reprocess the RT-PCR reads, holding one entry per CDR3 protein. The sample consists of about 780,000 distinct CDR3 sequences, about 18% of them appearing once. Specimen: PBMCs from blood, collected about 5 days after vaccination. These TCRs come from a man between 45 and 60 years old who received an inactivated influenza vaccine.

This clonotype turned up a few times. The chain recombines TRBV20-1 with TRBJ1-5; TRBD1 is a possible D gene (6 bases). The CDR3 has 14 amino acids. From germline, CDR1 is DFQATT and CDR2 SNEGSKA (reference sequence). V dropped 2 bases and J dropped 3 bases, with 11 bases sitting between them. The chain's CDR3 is CSARHGQFNQPQHF. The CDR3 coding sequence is TGCAGTGCTAGACACGGACAGTTCAATCAGCCCCAGCATTTT.

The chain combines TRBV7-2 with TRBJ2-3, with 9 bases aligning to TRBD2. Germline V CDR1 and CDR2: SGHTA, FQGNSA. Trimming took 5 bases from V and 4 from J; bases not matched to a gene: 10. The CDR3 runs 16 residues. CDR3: CASSLDSGSSADTQYF. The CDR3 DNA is TGTGCCAGCAGCCTAGATAGCGGGAGTAGCGCAGATACGCAGTATTTT.

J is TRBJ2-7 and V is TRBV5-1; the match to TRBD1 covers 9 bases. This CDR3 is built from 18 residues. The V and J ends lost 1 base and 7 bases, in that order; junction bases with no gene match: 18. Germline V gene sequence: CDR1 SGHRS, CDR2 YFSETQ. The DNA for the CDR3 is TGCGCCAGCAGCTTGTCGACAGGGGGGCCGACGTCGGGGAGAGAGCAGTACTTC. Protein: CASSLSTGGPTSGREQYF.

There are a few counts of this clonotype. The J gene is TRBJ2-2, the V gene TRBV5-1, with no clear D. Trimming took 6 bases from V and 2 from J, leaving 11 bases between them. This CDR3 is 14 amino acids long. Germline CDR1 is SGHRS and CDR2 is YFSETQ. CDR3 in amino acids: CASTGTTNTGELFF. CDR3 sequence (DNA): TGCGCCAGCACCGGAACTACCAACACCGGGGAGCTGTTTTTT.

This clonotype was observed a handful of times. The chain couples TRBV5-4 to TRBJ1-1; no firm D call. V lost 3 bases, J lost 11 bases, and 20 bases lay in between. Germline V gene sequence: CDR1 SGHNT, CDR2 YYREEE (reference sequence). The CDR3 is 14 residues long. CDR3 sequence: CASSYLSSTNQAFF. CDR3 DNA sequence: TGTGCCAGCAGCTATTTGTCGAGCACCAACCAGGCTTTCTTT.

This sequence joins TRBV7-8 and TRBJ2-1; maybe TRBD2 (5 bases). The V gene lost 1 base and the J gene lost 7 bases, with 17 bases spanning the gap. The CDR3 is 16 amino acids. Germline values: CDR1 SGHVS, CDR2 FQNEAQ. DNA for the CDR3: TGTGCCAGCAGCTTAGGGGCGGGCCGAGAGTCTAATGAGCAGTTCTTC. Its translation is CASSLGAGRESNEQFF.

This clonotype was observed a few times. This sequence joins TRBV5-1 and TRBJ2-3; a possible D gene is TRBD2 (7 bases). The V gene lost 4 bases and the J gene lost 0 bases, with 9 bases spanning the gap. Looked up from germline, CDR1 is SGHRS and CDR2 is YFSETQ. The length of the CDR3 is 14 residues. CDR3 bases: TGCGCCAGCAGCGGGGGGGGCAGCACAGATACGCAGTATTTT. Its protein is CASSGGGSTDTQYF.

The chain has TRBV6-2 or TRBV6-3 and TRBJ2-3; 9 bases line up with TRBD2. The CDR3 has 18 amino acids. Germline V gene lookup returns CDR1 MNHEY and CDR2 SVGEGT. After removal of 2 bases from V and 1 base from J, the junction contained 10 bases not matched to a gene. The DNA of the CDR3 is TGTGCCAGCAGTTACAAGGTAGCGGGAGTAGATGGCACAGATACGCAGTATTTT. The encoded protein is CASSYKVAGVDGTDTQYF.

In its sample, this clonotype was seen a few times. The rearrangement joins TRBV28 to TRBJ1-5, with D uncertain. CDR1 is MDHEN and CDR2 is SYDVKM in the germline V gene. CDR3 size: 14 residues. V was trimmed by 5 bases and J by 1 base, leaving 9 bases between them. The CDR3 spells CASSEPGSNQPQHF. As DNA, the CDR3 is TGTGCCAGCAGTGAGCCAGGCAGCAATCAGCCCCAGCATTTT.

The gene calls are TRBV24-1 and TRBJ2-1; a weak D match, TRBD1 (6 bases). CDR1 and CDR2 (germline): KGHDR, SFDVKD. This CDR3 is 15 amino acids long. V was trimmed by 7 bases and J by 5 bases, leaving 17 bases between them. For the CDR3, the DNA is TGTGCCACCAGCCCGATAGGGGGTATGAACAATGAGCAGTTCTTC. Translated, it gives CATSPIGGMNNEQFF.

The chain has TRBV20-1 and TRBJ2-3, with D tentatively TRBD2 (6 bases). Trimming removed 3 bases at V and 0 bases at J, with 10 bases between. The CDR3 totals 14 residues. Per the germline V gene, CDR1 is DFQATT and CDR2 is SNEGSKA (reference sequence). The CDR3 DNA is TGCAGTGCTAGGGTGGAGGGGAGCACAGATACGCAGTATTTT. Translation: CSARVEGSTDTQYF.

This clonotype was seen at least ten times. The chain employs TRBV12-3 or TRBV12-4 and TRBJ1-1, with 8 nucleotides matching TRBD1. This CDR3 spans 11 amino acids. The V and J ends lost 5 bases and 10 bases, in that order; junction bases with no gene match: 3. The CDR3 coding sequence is TGTGCCAGCAGTCGAACAGGGGGAGCTTTCTTT. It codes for CASSRTGGAFF.

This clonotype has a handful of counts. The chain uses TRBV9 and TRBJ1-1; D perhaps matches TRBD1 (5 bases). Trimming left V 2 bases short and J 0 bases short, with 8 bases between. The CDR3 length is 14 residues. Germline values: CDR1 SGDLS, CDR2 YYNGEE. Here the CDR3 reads CASSVTALNTEAFF. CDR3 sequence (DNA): TGTGCCAGCAGCGTGACAGCCCTGAACACTGAAGCTTTCTTT.

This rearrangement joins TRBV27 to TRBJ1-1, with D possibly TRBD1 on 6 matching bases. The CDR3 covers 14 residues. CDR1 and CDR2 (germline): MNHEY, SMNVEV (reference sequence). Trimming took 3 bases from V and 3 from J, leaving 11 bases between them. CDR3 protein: CASSFRAGDTEAFF. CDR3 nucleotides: TGTGCCAGCAGTTTTAGGGCAGGGGACACTGAAGCTTTCTTT.

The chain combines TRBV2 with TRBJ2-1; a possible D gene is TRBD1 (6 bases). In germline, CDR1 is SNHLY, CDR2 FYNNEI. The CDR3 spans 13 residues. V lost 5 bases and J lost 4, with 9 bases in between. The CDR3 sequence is CASSTGLYNEQFF. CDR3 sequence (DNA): TGTGCCAGCAGTACAGGGTTGTACAATGAGCAGTTCTTC.

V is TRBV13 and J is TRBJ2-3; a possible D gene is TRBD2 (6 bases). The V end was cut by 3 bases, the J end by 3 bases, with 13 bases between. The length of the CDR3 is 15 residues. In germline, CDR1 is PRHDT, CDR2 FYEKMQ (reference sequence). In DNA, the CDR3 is TGTGCCAGCAGCTTCTTCGGGAGAGTGACAGATACGCAGTATTTT. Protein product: CASSFFGRVTDTQYF.

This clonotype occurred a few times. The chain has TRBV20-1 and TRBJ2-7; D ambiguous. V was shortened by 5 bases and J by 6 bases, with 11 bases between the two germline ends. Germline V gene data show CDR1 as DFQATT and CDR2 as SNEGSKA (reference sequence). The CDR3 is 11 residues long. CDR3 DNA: TGCAGTGCTCAGGACCGGCTCGAGCAGTACTTC. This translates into CSAQDRLEQYF.